A single sample gave rise to the 12 T cell receptor beta chains below, sequenced in a study of blood T cell repertoires in COVID-19. Profiling relied on immunoSEQ multiplex PCR, and the TCRdb table lists in-frame clones only, not all of them. The sample shows roughly 250,000 clones, roughly 84% of them seen only once. Sequencing was carried out using peripheral blood. The receptors were sampled from a man aged 40-49 years with acute or convalescent COVID-19.

The gene calls are TRBV7-3 and TRBJ1-1; 8 bases map to TRBD1. Germline V gene sequence: CDR1 SGHTA, CDR2 FQGTGA. The CDR3 runs 13 residues. V shed 5 bases and J 7 bases; nucleotides not matched to a gene: 6. For the CDR3, the DNA is TGTGCCAGCAGCCACAGGGGGGGTGATGAAGCTTTCTTT. Protein product: CASSHRGGDEAFF.

The chain is built from TRBV18 and TRBJ2-2; TRBD1 is a possible D gene (5 bases). CDR3 size: 15 residues. CDR1 is KGHSH, CDR2 LQKENI, per germline. The germline V and J ends were trimmed by 8 bases and 2 bases, with 15 bases remaining between them. The CDR3: CASPVDSYNTGELFF. CDR3 nucleotide sequence: TGTGCCAGCCCGGTCGACAGTTATAACACCGGGGAGCTGTTTTTT.

Only one count was recorded for this clone. The chain couples TRBV10-2 to TRBJ1-5; no definite D call. The V gene lost 0 bases and the J gene lost 4 bases, with 13 bases spanning the gap. The CDR3 has 16 residues. Germline V lookup: CDR1 WSHSY, CDR2 SAAADI. DNA for the CDR3: TGCGCCAGCAGTGAGTCGGCTCTGATAGCAAATCAGCCCCAGCATTTT. Amino acid sequence: CASSESALIANQPQHF.

J is TRBJ2-3 and V is TRBV6-2 or TRBV6-3; 7 nucleotides match TRBD2. Trimming at V came to 6 bases and at J to 3 bases, leaving 21 bases not matched to a gene. The CDR3 sequence is 19 residues long. Germline V gene lookup returns CDR1 MNHEY and CDR2 SVGEGT. CDR3 in amino acids: CASSSTHRNSGGWTDTQYF. CDR3 nucleotides: TGTGCCAGCAGCTCCACCCACCGAAATTCCGGGGGGTGGACAGATACGCAGTATTTT.

This clone was observed once. This chain uses TRBV5-5 with TRBJ1-2, with 9 bases matching TRBD1. The germline gives CDR1 SGHKS, CDR2 YYEKEE (reference sequence). The junction had 5 bases not matched to a gene; V was cut back by 2 bases and J by 3 bases. The CDR3 extends over 15 amino acids. The CDR3 loop is CASSFGTGIYYGYTF. The CDR3 bases are TGTGCCAGCAGCTTCGGGACAGGGATTTACTATGGCTACACCTTC.

The V and J genes are TRBV29-1 and TRBJ1-2; the D gene is possibly TRBD1 (6 bases). With 1 base removed from V and 8 bases from J, the gap between germline ends came to 20 bases. There are 15 residues in the CDR3. CDR1 is SQVTM, CDR2 ANQGSEA, per germline. The CDR3 DNA sequence: TGCAGCGTTGAAGGCGGGGGGACAACTTGGTACGGCTACACCTTC. Residues: CSVEGGGTTWYGYTF.

V is TRBV6-5 and J is TRBJ1-1; weak D call: TRBD1 (5 bases). Germline V gene sequence: CDR1 MNHEY, CDR2 SVGAGI. The CDR3 is 13 residues long. V lost 7 bases and J 6 bases, leaving 15 bases between the germline ends. This CDR3 reads CASTRGRRAEAFF. The CDR3 DNA sequence: TGTGCCAGCACCCGGGGGAGGAGGGCTGAAGCTTTCTTT.

This chain joins TRBV13 and TRBJ1-4; unclear D gene. Germline values: CDR1 PRHDT, CDR2 FYEKMQ (reference sequence). V lost 0 bases and J 5 bases, leaving 10 bases between the germline ends. The CDR3 extends over 15 amino acids. DNA for the CDR3: TGTGCCAGCAGCTTAGGGACAAGAAACAATGAAAAACTGTTTTTT. It translates to CASSLGTRNNEKLFF.

This clone is a singleton in its sample. This chain links TRBV27 with TRBJ2-3, with TRBD1 identical over 10 bases. CDR1 and CDR2 from the germline V gene are MNHEY and SMNVEV (reference sequence). The trim removed 5 bases at V and 8 bases at J, leaving 10 bases unmatched. The CDR3 is 15 amino acids. The CDR3 reads CASSAGTGVGGTQYF. CDR3 nucleotide sequence: TGTGCCAGCAGTGCTGGGACAGGGGTCGGGGGTACGCAGTATTTT.

The CDR3 loop is CASSSHSSTPGDSEAFF. The CDR3 DNA follows: TGCGCCAGCAGCTCTCATTCATCGACACCCGGGGACAGTGAAGCTTTCTTT. The gene calls are TRBV5-1 and TRBJ1-1, with 7 bases fitting TRBD1. This CDR3 is built from 17 residues. Per the germline V gene, CDR1 is SGHRS and CDR2 is YFSETQ. Trimming cost V 3 bases and J 7 bases; bases outside gene matches: 18.

The rearrangement joins TRBV10-3 to TRBJ1-4; D is perhaps TRBD1 (5 bases). Germline CDR1 ENHRY, CDR2 SYGVKD. Trimming cost V 6 bases and J 6 bases, with 14 bases left between them. The length of the CDR3 is 14 residues. The CDR3 DNA reads TGTGCCATCAGAGAGGCCTTAGGGGATGAAAAACTGTTTTTT. Translation gives CAIREALGDEKLFF.

The rearrangement links TRBV19 to TRBJ1-5; possible D gene TRBD1, 5 bases. The CDR3 runs to 14 residues. Germline V gene lookup returns CDR1 LNHDA and CDR2 SQIVND (reference sequence). V was clipped by 6 bases and J by 2 bases, with 11 bases between them. The CDR3 bases are TGTGCCAGTAGCCCGACAGCAGGCAATCAGCCCCAGCATTTT. Residues: CASSPTAGNQPQHF. The whole variable domain, filled in from reference TRBV19 and TRBJ1-5, reads DGGITQSPKYLFRKEGQNVTLSCEQNLNHDAMYWYRQDPGQGLRLIYYSQIVNDFQKGDIAEGYSVSREKKESFPLTVTSAQKNPTAFYLCASSPTAGNQPQHFGDGTRLSIL.